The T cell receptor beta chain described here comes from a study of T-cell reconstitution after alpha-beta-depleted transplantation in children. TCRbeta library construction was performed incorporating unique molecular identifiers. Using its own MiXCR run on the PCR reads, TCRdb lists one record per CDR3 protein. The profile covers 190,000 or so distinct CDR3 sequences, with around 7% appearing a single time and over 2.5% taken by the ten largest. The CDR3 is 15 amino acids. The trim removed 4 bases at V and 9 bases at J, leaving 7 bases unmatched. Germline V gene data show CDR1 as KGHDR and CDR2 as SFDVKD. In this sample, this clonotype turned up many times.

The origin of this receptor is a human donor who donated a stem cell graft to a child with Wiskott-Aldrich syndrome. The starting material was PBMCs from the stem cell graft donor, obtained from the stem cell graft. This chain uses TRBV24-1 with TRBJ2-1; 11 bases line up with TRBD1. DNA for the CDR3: TGTGCCACCAGTGACCCTGGACAGGGGGCGAGTGAGCAGTTCTTC. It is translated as CATSDPGQGASEQFF.